This is a list of T cell receptor beta chains from one sample in a study of blood T cell repertoires in COVID-19. The repertoire was sequenced with immunoSEQ multiplex PCR; TCRdb's copy has only in-frame clones and lacks some. The table includes around 40,000 clones, roughly 79% detected once. The sequenced sample consisted of peripheral blood. Source of these receptors: a woman of 80 years or more with acute or convalescent COVID-19. CDR3s include the opening cysteine and the closing phenylalanine or tryptophan. D genes are given only for firm matches. A clone size is listed for some rows: how often the clone was seen (once, few, many), or a class if it is expanded.

j_call	clone_size	d_call	v_call	cdr3_nt	cdr3_aa
TRBJ2-3	.	.	TRBV11-2	TGTGCCAGCAGCCCCCAGGGTACGCAGTATTTT	CASSPQGTQYF
TRBJ1-5	.	.	TRBV23-1	TGCGCCAGCAGTCCTCATTTTTCCGGTCATAGCAATCAGCCCCAGCATTTT	CASSPHFSGHSNQPQHF
TRBJ2-5	medium-sized	.	TRBV19	TGTGCCAGTAGTATAGGGCTTAGGAGGAACCAAGAGACCCAGTACTTC	CASSIGLRRNQETQYF
TRBJ2-1	.	TRBD2	TRBV5-1	TGCGCCAGCAGCTTGCTAGCGGGAGGGGGATACAATGAGCAGTTCTTC	CASSLLAGGGYNEQFF
TRBJ1-6	.	.	TRBV2	TGTGCCAGCAAGCCCGACTATGGACCCAATTCACCCCTCCACTTT	CASKPDYGPNSPLHF
TRBJ1-1	.	.	TRBV7-8	TGTGCCAGCAGCTTCGGGGGAAACACTGAAGCTTTCTTT	CASSFGGNTEAFF
TRBJ1-1	.	TRBD1	TRBV9	TGTGCCAGCAGCTCACGACAGGGGAACACTGAAGCTTTCTTT	CASSSRQGNTEAFF
TRBJ2-5	.	.	TRBV7-7	TGTGCCAGCAGCCAGGGTTTGACAGTTCAGACCCAGTACTTC	CASSQGLTVQTQYF
TRBJ2-7	once	.	TRBV5-1	TGCGCCAGCAGCTTGGAAGCAGGGGATTTCTACGAGCAGTACTTC	CASSLEAGDFYEQYF
TRBJ1-1	.	.	TRBV30	TGTGCCTGGAGTGTACTTGAGCTTAACACTGAAGCTTTCTTT	CAWSVLELNTEAFF
TRBJ2-1	few	.	TRBV9	TGTGCCAGCAGCGTAGGGTCCCCCAGCTCCTACAATGAGCAGTTCTTC	CASSVGSPSSYNEQFF
TRBJ2-7	.	.	TRBV29-1	TGCAGCGTTGAAGTGGGTGCGGGGAACGAGCAGTACTTC	CSVEVGAGNEQYF
TRBJ1-6	few	TRBD1	TRBV19	TGTGCCAGTAGCCGTCCAACAGGGGCTCCCTCCTATAATTCACCCCTCCACTTT	CASSRPTGAPSYNSPLHF
TRBJ1-5	.	.	TRBV5-6	TGTGCCAGCAGCTTGGATAGAAATCAGCCCCAGCATTTT	CASSLDRNQPQHF
TRBJ2-3	once	.	TRBV5-1	TGCGCCAGCAGCCTCATGGCAGGGGAGACAGATACGCAGTATTTT	CASSLMAGETDTQYF
TRBJ2-7	.	.	TRBV9	TGTGCCAGCAGCGTAAGTTGGCGTGCGGGAAACGAGCAGTACTTC	CASSVSWRAGNEQYF
TRBJ2-2	.	.	TRBV19	TGTGCCAGTAGTATAGATTCGGACAGCGCAAGCGGGGAGCTGTTTTTT	CASSIDSDSASGELFF
TRBJ1-2	.	.	TRBV18	TGTGCCAGCTCACCACGAGGTGCCGAGAAGGGCTACACCTTC	CASSPRGAEKGYTF
TRBJ1-5	few	.	TRBV5-1	TGCGCCAGCAGCTTGGCTCTAGATCAGCCCCAGCATTTT	CASSLALDQPQHF
TRBJ2-1	few	TRBD2	TRBV7-9	TGTGCCAGCAGCCGGGGGGCGGGAGGCAATGAGCAGTTCTTC	CASSRGAGGNEQFF
TRBJ1-4	few	.	TRBV12-3/TRBV12-4	TGTGCCAGCAGTTTTAACATGGAGAAACTGTTTTTT	CASSFNMEKLFF
TRBJ2-1	.	.	TRBV11-3	TGTGCCAGCAGCTTCAGGGACAATGAGCAGTTCTTC	CASSFRDNEQFF
TRBJ1-1	.	TRBD1	TRBV12-5	TGTGCTAGTGGTTTCGGACAGGCGGTTGATAACACTGAAGCTTTCTTT	CASGFGQAVDNTEAFF
TRBJ2-3	.	.	TRBV6-5	TGTGCCAGCAGTTACTCGGGCGGGCCCACAGATACGCAGTATTTT	CASSYSGGPTDTQYF
TRBJ1-5	.	.	TRBV7-8	TGTGCCAGCAGCTTAGTTGCAGGTCTGAATCAGCCCCAGCATTTT	CASSLVAGLNQPQHF
TRBJ1-1	.	TRBD1	TRBV7-8	TGTGCCAGCAGCTTAGCCGCTCGGGACAGACAGAACACTGAAGCTTTCTTT	CASSLAARDRQNTEAFF
TRBJ1-1	few	.	TRBV10-2	TGCGCCAGCAGTAAACTCCCAGGGTATGAAGCTTTCTTT	CASSKLPGYEAFF
TRBJ2-3	.	TRBD2	TRBV24-1	TGTGCCACCAGTGATTTTAGCGGGAGGCTCCGGGATACGCAGTATTTT	CATSDFSGRLRDTQYF
TRBJ1-2	.	TRBD1	TRBV5-6	TGTGCCAGCACCCATCTGACAGGGACAAGGGGCTACACCTTC	CASTHLTGTRGYTF
TRBJ2-3	.	TRBD2	TRBV5-1	TGCGCCAGTATTAGCGGGGGAAGCACAGATACGCAGTATTTT	CASISGGSTDTQYF
TRBJ2-6	.	TRBD1	TRBV7-3	TGTGCCAGCAGCCGGACAGGGAGAATCTCTGGGGCCAACGTCCTGACTTTC	CASSRTGRISGANVLTF
TRBJ1-1	.	.	TRBV27	TGTGCCAGCAGTTTATTCGGGGGAATGGGATCCGAAGCTTTCTTT	CASSLFGGMGSEAFF
TRBJ2-3	once	.	TRBV7-5	TGTGCCAGAAGCTTAGAATGGGCTAGCGGGTGCTTTCCAGATACGCAGTATTTT	CARSLEWASGCFPDTQYF
TRBJ2-3	.	.	TRBV3-1/TRBV3-2	TGTGCCAGCAGCCAAGATCTACCTAGCACAGATACGCAGTATTTT	CASSQDLPSTDTQYF
TRBJ2-7	.	TRBD2	TRBV28	TGTGCCAGCGCGCTCCTAGCGGACGAGCAGTACTTC	CASALLADEQYF
TRBJ2-3	.	.	TRBV10-2	TGCGCCAGCAGTGAAAAGCGGAGCACAGATACGCAGTATTTT	CASSEKRSTDTQYF
TRBJ1-6	once	TRBD1	TRBV7-2	TGTGCCAGCAGCTTAAATTCAGGGGGGAGGAATTCACCCCTCCACTTT	CASSLNSGGRNSPLHF
TRBJ2-3	few	TRBD1	TRBV10-3	TGTGCCATCAGTGAACAGGGGCCCGGGAGCACAGATACGCAGTATTTT	CAISEQGPGSTDTQYF
TRBJ2-3	.	.	TRBV7-8	TGTGCCAGCAGCATACAGGGGTCCTCGGGACTAGTCTCGCGGGCTAGCACAGATACGCAGTATTTT	CASSIQGSSGLVSRASTDTQYF
TRBJ1-2	.	.	TRBV19	TGTGCCAGTAGTATTCCTCACAGGCAATCGGGTGGCTACACCTTC	CASSIPHRQSGGYTF
TRBJ2-1	.	.	TRBV2	TGTGCCAGCAGCGTTGAGTTGATCTTC	CASSVELIF
TRBJ1-6	.	TRBD1	TRBV7-2	TGTGCCAGCAGCTCAATCTCAGGACAGGGGCGAAATTCACCCCTCCACTTT	CASSSISGQGRNSPLHF
TRBJ2-1	many	.	TRBV10-3	TGTGCCATCAGTTCAGGGGTTCGGCAGTTCTTC	CAISSGVRQFF
TRBJ2-2	once	.	TRBV27	TGTGCCAGCAGTTTTGGCAGAGGCACCGGGGAGCTGTTTTTT	CASSFGRGTGELFF
TRBJ2-5	.	.	TRBV5-1	TGCGCCAGCAGCTTGGGGTCGACAGCTCAAGAGACCCAGTACTTC	CASSLGSTAQETQYF
TRBJ2-7	.	TRBD2	TRBV9	TGTGCCAGCAGCGTAGGACTAGCGGGGGACTACGAGCAGTACTTC	CASSVGLAGDYEQYF
TRBJ1-3	.	.	TRBV19	TGTGCCAGCAGCGGGGGAGCTGGAAACACCATATATTTT	CASSGGAGNTIYF
TRBJ1-5	.	.	TRBV5-5	TGTGCCAGCAGCCTAGGACAGCTCCTTCCCAATCAGCCCCAGCATTTT	CASSLGQLLPNQPQHF
TRBJ2-7	.	TRBD1	TRBV14	TGTGCCAGCAGCCAAGTGGGGACAGGGTACGAGCAGTACTTC	CASSQVGTGYEQYF
TRBJ1-2	once	TRBD1	TRBV18	TGTGCCAGCTCCCCTCAGGACAGGGTGGCGTCTAACTATGGCTACACCTTC	CASSPQDRVASNYGYTF
TRBJ1-1	.	TRBD1	TRBV14	TGTGCCAGCAGCCACCGTACCGGGACAGGGAACACTGAAGCTTTCTTT	CASSHRTGTGNTEAFF
TRBJ1-5	.	.	TRBV11-2	TGTGCCAGCAGCTTAGTGGGGGGTCAGCCCCAGCATTTT	CASSLVGGQPQHF
TRBJ2-3	.	TRBD2	TRBV3-1/TRBV3-2	TGTGCCAGCAGCCAGGTTCGGACTAGCGGGTCCACAGATACGCAGTATTTT	CASSQVRTSGSTDTQYF
TRBJ2-3	few	.	TRBV6-4	TGTGCCAGCAGTGACCCCCTTTGGGCCACCCTGGGCACAGATACGCAGTATTTT	CASSDPLWATLGTDTQYF
TRBJ1-3	.	.	TRBV7-2	TGTGCCAGCAGCTTGAGGGGACAAACTGGAAACACCATATATTTT	CASSLRGQTGNTIYF
TRBJ1-2	.	.	TRBV29-1	TGCAGCGTTGAACTGACTAATGGCTACACCTTC	CSVELTNGYTF
TRBJ1-1	.	.	TRBV27	TGTGCCAGCAGTTTAGTAGGGGCCACTGAAGCTTTCTTT	CASSLVGATEAFF
TRBJ2-7	hyperexpanded	.	TRBV27	TGTGCCAGCAGTCCGGACACGCCATACCGGAACGAGCAGTACTTC	CASSPDTPYRNEQYF
TRBJ1-3	once	.	TRBV11-2	TGTGCCAGCAGCTTAGGTCCCGGGAGGATCTCTGGAAACACCATATATTTT	CASSLGPGRISGNTIYF